This T cell receptor beta chain was sequenced for a study of cytomegalovirus exposure and HLA in healthy donors. Study-wide results and limits: TCR beta sequences reportedly predicted most subjects' HLA-A and HLA-B alleles accurately.

PCR was performed using 60 Vbeta and 13 Jbeta primers. The data were produced by immunoSEQ multiplex PCR, yet TCRdb's version contains in-frame clones alone and is incomplete. Among fewer than 150,000 clones listed, 70% to 80% were seen once. This CDR3 region has 15 residues. The germline V and J ends were trimmed by 0 bases and 6 bases, with 15 bases remaining between them. Germline CDR1 reads SGHRS; CDR2 reads YFSETQ. For this clone: The antigen remains unidentified.

This clonotype originated in a man aged 50-59 years in good health and CMV-seropositive. This rearrangement joins TRBV5-1 to TRBJ1-2; a weak D match, TRBD1 (6 bases). The sample consisted of PBMCs. CDR3 amino acids: CASSLEGVDTNGYTF. The CDR3 DNA sequence: TGCGCCAGCAGCTTGGAGGGGGTAGATACTAATGGCTACACCTTC.